This is a list of T cell receptor beta chains from one sample in a study of cytomegalovirus exposure and HLA in healthy donors. Clones were read by immunoSEQ multiplex PCR, and TCRdb kept only the in-frame ones, dropping some. Of fewer than 85,000 clones in the sample, about 95% were seen once. Material for sequencing was PBMCs. These receptor sequences come from a woman under 30 in good health and CMV-seronegative. Both conserved end residues are part of each CDR3. A D gene is named only where the DNA matches it firmly. Part of the rows lack a size; the others show once, few, many or a class for expanded clones.

D	size	V	J	CDR3	DNA
.	.	TRBV30	TRBJ1-3	CAWKFMITSGGPGNTIYF	TGTGCCTGGAAGTTCATGATAACGTCCGGGGGGCCTGGAAACACCATATATTTT
.	.	TRBV30	TRBJ1-2	CAWQGHSNYGYTF	TGTGCCTGGCAGGGACACTCTAACTATGGCTACACCTTC
TRBD2	.	TRBV10-3	TRBJ2-1	CAISEQLLAETYNEQFF	TGTGCCATCAGTGAGCAACTACTAGCGGAAACCTACAATGAGCAGTTCTTC
TRBD1	.	TRBV10-1	TRBJ2-1	CASSESWWGTGANNEQFF	TGCGCCAGCAGTGAGTCTTGGTGGGGGACAGGGGCGAACAATGAGCAGTTCTTC
TRBD1	.	TRBV19	TRBJ2-2	CASSTRDRTYTGELFF	TGTGCCAGTAGCACCCGGGACAGGACATACACCGGGGAGCTGTTTTTT
.	.	TRBV28	TRBJ2-7	CASSSGGGQGDNEQYF	TGTGCCAGCAGTTCCGGGGGGGGACAGGGTGACAACGAGCAGTACTTC
.	.	TRBV5-5	TRBJ2-3	CASSLGTTVLTDTQYF	TGTGCCAGCAGCTTGGGGACGACAGTTCTCACAGATACGCAGTATTTT
.	once	TRBV19	TRBJ1-1	CASSPDMNTEAFF	TGTGCCAGTAGTCCAGACATGAACACTGAAGCTTTCTTT
TRBD2	.	TRBV7-2	TRBJ2-2	CASSLGLAGTGELFF	TGTGCCAGCAGCCTGGGACTAGCGGGCACCGGGGAGCTGTTTTTT
.	.	TRBV6-4	TRBJ2-7	CASSETSGAYEQYF	TGTGCCAGCAGCGAGACTAGTGGGGCCTACGAGCAGTACTTC
TRBD2	.	TRBV4-1	TRBJ2-3	CASSRAGGWDTQYF	TGCGCCAGCAGCCGGGCGGGAGGGTGGGATACGCAGTATTTT
.	.	TRBV4-1	TRBJ2-1	CASSPSGLGKEQFF	TGCGCCAGCAGCCCCTCGGGACTCGGTAAGGAGCAGTTCTTC
TRBD2	.	TRBV15	TRBJ2-2	CATSRGGLAGDSGELFF	TGTGCCACCAGCAGAGGAGGACTAGCGGGAGATTCCGGGGAGCTGTTTTTT
TRBD2	.	TRBV7-9	TRBJ2-4	CASSGGERELAKNIQYF	TGTGCCAGCAGCGGGGGCGAGCGGGAGCTAGCCAAAAACATTCAGTACTTC
TRBD2	.	TRBV4-2	TRBJ2-5	CASSQEGREETQYF	TGTGCCAGCAGCCAAGAGGGGAGGGAGGAGACCCAGTACTTC
.	.	TRBV5-4	TRBJ2-1	CASTRGGGNSYNEQFF	TGTGCCAGCACCCGGGGCGGAGGGAACTCCTACAATGAGCAGTTCTTC
.	.	TRBV25-1	TRBJ2-7	CASSGGSTGFPYEQYF	TGTGCCAGCAGTGGGGGCTCCACAGGGTTTCCCTACGAGCAGTACTTC
.	.	TRBV28	TRBJ2-7	CASSSPEALEQYF	TGTGCCAGCAGTTCGCCGGAGGCCCTGGAGCAGTACTTC
TRBD2	.	TRBV5-1	TRBJ2-6	CASSLSPRASGRGGANVLTF	TGCGCCAGCAGCTTGAGCCCCCGGGCTAGCGGGAGGGGTGGGGCCAACGTCCTGACTTTC
.	.	TRBV5-1	TRBJ1-2	CASSLSGTQFSNYGYTF	TGCGCCAGCAGCTTATCCGGGACACAGTTTTCTAACTATGGCTACACCTTC
.	.	TRBV19	TRBJ1-2	CASRIPAGTLDGYTF	TGTGCCAGTAGAATACCCGCCGGGACATTGGACGGCTACACCTTC
TRBD1	once	TRBV18	TRBJ2-5	CASSPPGQAQETQYF	TGTGCCAGCTCACCACCGGGACAGGCTCAAGAGACCCAGTACTTC
.	.	TRBV21-1	TRBJ2-7	CASSKEGLAGGPPHYEQYF	TGTGCCAGCAGCAAAGAAGGGCTAGCGGGAGGGCCTCCCCACTACGAGCAGTACTTC
.	.	TRBV10-3	TRBJ1-1	CAIRSMNTEAFF	TGTGCCATCAGGTCCATGAACACTGAAGCTTTCTTT
.	once	TRBV7-2	TRBJ2-3	CASSLGGLNTDTQYF	TGTGCCAGCAGCTTAGGAGGCCTGAACACAGATACGCAGTATTTT
.	.	TRBV30	TRBJ1-5	CAWSVLAGDQPQHF	TGTGCCTGGAGTGTACTCGCCGGGGATCAGCCCCAGCATTTT
.	.	TRBV6-5	TRBJ2-7	CASSYSRGLYEQYF	TGTGCCAGCAGTTATTCAAGGGGCCTCTACGAGCAGTACTTC
.	.	TRBV7-2	TRBJ1-4	CASSFTGTPTNEKLFF	TGTGCCAGCAGCTTTACAGGGACCCCAACTAATGAAAAACTGTTTTTT
TRBD1	.	TRBV5-6	TRBJ1-2	CASSLFTLDRPYGYTF	TGTGCCAGCAGCTTGTTCACCTTGGACAGGCCTTATGGCTACACCTTC
.	.	TRBV18	TRBJ1-1	CASSPLTTVNTEAFF	TGTGCCAGCTCACCACTGACGACAGTAAACACTGAAGCTTTCTTT
.	.	TRBV6-4	TRBJ2-3	CASSSQQDTDTQYF	TGTGCCAGCAGTTCCCAACAGGATACAGATACGCAGTATTTT
.	.	TRBV28	TRBJ2-7	CASSSRDIFYEQYF	TGTGCCAGCAGTTCGAGGGACATCTTCTACGAGCAGTACTTC
.	.	TRBV5-1	TRBJ1-2	CASSGTGYNGYTF	TGCGCCAGCAGCGGAACAGGGTATAATGGCTACACCTTC
.	.	TRBV29-1	TRBJ2-3	CSVEVAPTDTQYF	TGCAGCGTTGAAGTAGCGCCCACAGATACGCAGTATTTT
TRBD2	.	TRBV18	TRBJ2-7	CASSPRGREGYEQYF	TGTGCCAGCTCACCACGCGGGAGGGAAGGCTACGAGCAGTACTTC
.	.	TRBV5-1	TRBJ1-1	CASSLDSIEAFF	TGCGCCAGCAGCTTGGACTCTATTGAAGCTTTCTTT
TRBD2	.	TRBV7-2	TRBJ2-2	CASSAGVTGELFF	TGTGCCAGCTCAGCGGGAGTTACCGGGGAGCTGTTTTTT
TRBD2	.	TRBV5-1	TRBJ2-3	CAIQRAGLAGADTQYF	TGCGCCATACAAAGAGCAGGACTAGCGGGAGCAGATACGCAGTATTTT
TRBD1	.	TRBV6-5	TRBJ2-7	CASSGQGGSYEQYF	TGTGCCAGCAGTGGACAGGGTGGGTCCTACGAGCAGTACTTC
.	few	TRBV30	TRBJ2-3	CAWSNRLPSTDTQYF	TGTGCCTGGAGTAACCGACTACCCAGCACAGATACGCAGTATTTT
.	.	TRBV7-9	TRBJ1-2	CASSSTWTEVYGYTF	TGTGCCAGCAGCTCTACTTGGACAGAGGTCTATGGCTACACCTTC